The 9 T cell receptor beta chains below all came from one sample that was sequenced in a study of T cells in Graves' hyperthyroidism and ophthalmopathy. RNA transcripts served as the template for amplifying TCR beta CDR3 regions. Researchers ran a first-round RT-PCR on the TCR CDR3 using the HTBI primer set. TCRdb redid the calling of the multiplex PCR reads with MiXCR, one entry per CDR3 protein. Altogether around 250,000 distinct CDR3 sequences are present, just over 14% being singletons, with the ten largest covering 13%. Sequencing used blood. The receptors derive from a woman in her thirties or forties with Graves' hyperthyroidism that later progressed to Graves' ophthalmopathy.

This clonotype was counted many times. The V call is TRBV12-3 or TRBV12-4, the J call TRBJ1-3, with unresolved D. The CDR3 has 13 amino acids. With 2 bases removed from V and 5 bases from J, the gap between germline ends came to 7 bases. The CDR3 DNA reads TGTGCCAGCAGTTTACGGCGGCGAAACACCATATATTTT. This translates into CASSLRRRNTIYF.

This clonotype has ten or more counts. V usage is TRBV29-1 and J usage is TRBJ2-5, with D perhaps TRBD1 (6 bases). Per germline, CDR1 SQVTM and CDR2 ANQGSEA. CDR3 size: 12 residues. Trimming took off 4 bases at V and 5 bases at J, with 11 bases between the two ends. The CDR3 loop is CSVGGRGETQYF. The CDR3 DNA is TGCAGCGTTGGGGGGCGAGGTGAGACCCAGTACTTC.

The chain employs TRBV24-1 and TRBJ2-2; 7 bases are shared with TRBD1. The V and J ends lost 4 bases and 4 bases, in that order; junction bases with no gene match: 5. The CDR3 covers 15 residues. Germline CDR1 reads KGHDR; CDR2 reads SFDVKD. CDR3 amino acids: CATSDATGSTGELFF. In nucleotides, the CDR3 is TGTGCCACCAGTGACGCGACAGGGTCCACCGGGGAGCTGTTTTTT.

This clonotype occurred many times. This chain links TRBV11-2 with TRBJ2-1, with TRBD2 matching over 12 bases. CDR1 is SGHAT and CDR2 is FQNNGV in the germline V gene. J lost 5 bases, V lost 4 bases, and 6 bases had no gene match. CDR3 size: 16 residues. Here the CDR3 reads CASSWGLAGPNNEQFF. CDR3 nucleotides: TGTGCCAGCAGCTGGGGACTAGCGGGTCCCAACAATGAGCAGTTCTTC.

This clonotype was detected many times. Compared with germline, one end of the junction differs, possibly owing to a read error. The J gene is TRBJ2-2, the V gene TRBV11-2; 13 nucleotides align to TRBD2. The CDR3 is made up of 19 amino acids. Germline lookup yields CDR1 SGHAT and CDR2 FQNNGV. This CDR3 reads CANSATIRTSGSNTGELFF. The CDR3 DNA reads TGTGCCAACAGCGCTACCATAAGGACTAGCGGGAGTAACACCGGGGAGCTGTTTTTT.

This clonotype was recorded at least ten times. The gene calls are TRBV2 and TRBJ2-7; no clear D gene. Trimming pared 5 bases from V and 3 bases from J, leaving 14 bases between. The length of the CDR3 is 14 residues. Looked up from germline, CDR1 is SNHLY and CDR2 is FYNNEI. CDR3 nucleotide sequence: TGTGCCAGCAGTCACCGAGCGATGGGCTACGAGCAGTACTTC. Amino acids: CASSHRAMGYEQYF.

This clonotype has ten or more counts. This sequence joins TRBV28 and TRBJ1-5; 7 nucleotides match TRBD1. The germline V gene has CDR1 MDHEN and CDR2 SYDVKM. J gave up 6 bases and V 5 bases, and 16 bases lay outside the gene matches. The CDR3 runs 17 residues. This chain's CDR3 is CASSDAADRVIGQPQHF. The DNA of the CDR3 is TGTGCCAGCAGTGACGCAGCAGACAGGGTCATAGGTCAGCCCCAGCATTTT.

A remark on this clonotype: This may be a read error, as it is one base from a much larger clone. This rearrangement joins TRBV18 to TRBJ1-1; D is perhaps TRBD1 (5 bases). Germline CDR1 reads KGHSH; CDR2 reads LQKENI. The V end lost 3 bases, the J end lost 10 bases, and 15 bases lay between the germline ends. The CDR3 totals 13 residues. CDR3: CASSPRGRGSAFF. Written as DNA, the CDR3 is TGTGCCAGCTCACCGAGGGGACGTGGTTCAGCTTTCTTT.

This clonotype has a handful of counts. This chain connects TRBV5-1 to TRBJ2-7; 8 bases match TRBD1. Germline CDR1 reads SGHRS; CDR2 reads YFSETQ. Losses at the gene ends were 2 bases for V and 4 bases for J; bases not matched to a gene: 5. The CDR3 is 14 residues long. The CDR3 DNA reads TGCGCCAGCAGCTTCCAGGGGGCGAGGTACGAGCAGTACTTC. This gives the protein CASSFQGARYEQYF.